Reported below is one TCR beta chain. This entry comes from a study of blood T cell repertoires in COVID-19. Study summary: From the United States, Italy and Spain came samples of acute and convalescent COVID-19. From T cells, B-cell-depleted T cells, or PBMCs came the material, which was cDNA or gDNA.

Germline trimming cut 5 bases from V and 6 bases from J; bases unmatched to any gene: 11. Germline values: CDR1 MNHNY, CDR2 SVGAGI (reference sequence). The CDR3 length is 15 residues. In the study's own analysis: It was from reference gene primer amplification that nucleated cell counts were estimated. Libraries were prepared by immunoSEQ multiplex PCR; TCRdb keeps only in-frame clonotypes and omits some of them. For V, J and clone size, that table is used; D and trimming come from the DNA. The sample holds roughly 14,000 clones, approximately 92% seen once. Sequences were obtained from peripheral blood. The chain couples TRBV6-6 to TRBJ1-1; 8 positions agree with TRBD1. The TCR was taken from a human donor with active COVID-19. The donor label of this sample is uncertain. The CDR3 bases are TGTGCCAGCAGTCCCTGGACAGGGATACACCCTGAAGCTTTCTTT. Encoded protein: CASSPWTGIHPEAFF.